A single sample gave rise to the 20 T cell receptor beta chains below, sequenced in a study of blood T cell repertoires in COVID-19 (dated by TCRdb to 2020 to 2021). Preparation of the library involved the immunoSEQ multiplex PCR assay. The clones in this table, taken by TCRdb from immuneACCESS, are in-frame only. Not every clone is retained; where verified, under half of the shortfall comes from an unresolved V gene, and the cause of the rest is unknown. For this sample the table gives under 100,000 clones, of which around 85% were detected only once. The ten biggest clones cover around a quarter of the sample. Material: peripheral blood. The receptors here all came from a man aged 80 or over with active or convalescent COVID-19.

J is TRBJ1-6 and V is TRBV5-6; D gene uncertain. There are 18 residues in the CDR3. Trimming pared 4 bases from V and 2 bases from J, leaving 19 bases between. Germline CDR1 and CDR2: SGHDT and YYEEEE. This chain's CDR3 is CASSPSGEESTYNSPLHF. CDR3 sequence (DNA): TGTGCCAGCAGCCCGTCCGGGGAGGAAAGCACCTATAATTCACCCCTCCACTTT.

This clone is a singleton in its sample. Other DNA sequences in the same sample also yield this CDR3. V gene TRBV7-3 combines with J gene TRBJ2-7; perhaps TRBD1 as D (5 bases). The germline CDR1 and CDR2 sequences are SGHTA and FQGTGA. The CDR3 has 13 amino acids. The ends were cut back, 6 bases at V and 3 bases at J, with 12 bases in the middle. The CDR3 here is CASSSSQGYEQYF. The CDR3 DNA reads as TGTGCCAGCAGTTCTAGTCAGGGCTACGAGCAGTACTTC.

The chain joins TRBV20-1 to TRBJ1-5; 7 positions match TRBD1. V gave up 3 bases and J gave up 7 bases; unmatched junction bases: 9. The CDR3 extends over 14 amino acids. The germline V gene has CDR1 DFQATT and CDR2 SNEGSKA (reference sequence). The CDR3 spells CSASHRGADQPQHF. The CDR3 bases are TGCAGTGCTAGTCACAGGGGAGCGGACCAGCCCCAGCATTTT.

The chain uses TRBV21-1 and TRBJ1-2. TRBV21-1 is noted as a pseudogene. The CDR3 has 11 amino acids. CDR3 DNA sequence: TGTGCCAGCAGCAAAGAGGAGGGCTACACCTTC. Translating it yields CASSKEEGYTF.

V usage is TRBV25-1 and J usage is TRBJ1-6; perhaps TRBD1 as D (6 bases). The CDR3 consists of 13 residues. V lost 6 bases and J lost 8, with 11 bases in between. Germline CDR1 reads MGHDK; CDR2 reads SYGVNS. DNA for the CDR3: TGTGCCAGCAGGGACAGCTCATATTCACCCCTCCACTTT. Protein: CASRDSSYSPLHF.

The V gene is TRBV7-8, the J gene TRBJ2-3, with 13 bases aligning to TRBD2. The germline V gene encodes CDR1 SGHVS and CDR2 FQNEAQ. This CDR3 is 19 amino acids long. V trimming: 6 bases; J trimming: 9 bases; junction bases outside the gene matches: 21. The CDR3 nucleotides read TGTGCCAGCAGGGGAAGGGCGGGACTAGCGGGGCCATTATGGGGGACGCAGTATTTT. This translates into CASRGRAGLAGPLWGTQYF.

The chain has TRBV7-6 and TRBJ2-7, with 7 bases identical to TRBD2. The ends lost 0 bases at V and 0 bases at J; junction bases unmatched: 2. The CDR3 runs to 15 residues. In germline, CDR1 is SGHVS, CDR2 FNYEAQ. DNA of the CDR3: TGTGCCAGCAGCTTAGCGAGCGGGGACTCCTACGAGCAGTACTTC. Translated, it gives CASSLASGDSYEQYF.

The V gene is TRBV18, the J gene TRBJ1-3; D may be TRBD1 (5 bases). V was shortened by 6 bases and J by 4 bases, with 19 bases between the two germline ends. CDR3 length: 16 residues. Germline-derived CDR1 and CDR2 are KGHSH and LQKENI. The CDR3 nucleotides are TGTGCCAGCTCCACACAGGCGGGGACCCAAGGAAACACCATATATTTT. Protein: CASSTQAGTQGNTIYF.

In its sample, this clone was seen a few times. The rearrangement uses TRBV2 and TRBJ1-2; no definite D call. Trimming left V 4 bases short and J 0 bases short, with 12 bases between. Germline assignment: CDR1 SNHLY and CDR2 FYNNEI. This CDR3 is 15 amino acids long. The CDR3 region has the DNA TGTGCCAGCAGTGCCCCTTGGGCCTCTAACTATGGCTACACCTTC. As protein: CASSAPWASNYGYTF.

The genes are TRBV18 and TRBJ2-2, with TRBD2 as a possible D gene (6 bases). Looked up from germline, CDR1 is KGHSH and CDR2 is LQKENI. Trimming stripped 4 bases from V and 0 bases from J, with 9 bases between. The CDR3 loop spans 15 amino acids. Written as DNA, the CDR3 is TGTGCCAGCTCACTGGGACTGTCGAACACCGGGGAGCTGTTTTTT. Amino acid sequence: CASSLGLSNTGELFF.

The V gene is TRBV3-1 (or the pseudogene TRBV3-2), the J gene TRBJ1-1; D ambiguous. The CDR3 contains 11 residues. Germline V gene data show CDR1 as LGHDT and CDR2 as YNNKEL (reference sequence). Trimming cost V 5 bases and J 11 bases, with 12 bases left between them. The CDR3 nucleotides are TGTGCCAGCAGCTTTGGACTGTGGGCTTTCTTT. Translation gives CASSFGLWAFF.

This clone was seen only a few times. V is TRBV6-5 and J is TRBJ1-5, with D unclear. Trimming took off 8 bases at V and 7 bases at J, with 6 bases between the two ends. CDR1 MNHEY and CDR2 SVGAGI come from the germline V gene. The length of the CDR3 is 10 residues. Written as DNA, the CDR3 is TGTGCCAGCGGGAGGCAGCCCCAGCATTTT. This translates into CASGRQPQHF.

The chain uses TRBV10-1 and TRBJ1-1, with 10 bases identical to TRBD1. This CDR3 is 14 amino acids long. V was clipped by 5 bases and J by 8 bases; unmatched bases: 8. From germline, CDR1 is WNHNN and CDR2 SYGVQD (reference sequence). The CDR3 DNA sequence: TGCGCCAGCAGTTCATCGGGACAGGGGAGGGAAGCTTTCTTT. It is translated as CASSSSGQGREAFF.

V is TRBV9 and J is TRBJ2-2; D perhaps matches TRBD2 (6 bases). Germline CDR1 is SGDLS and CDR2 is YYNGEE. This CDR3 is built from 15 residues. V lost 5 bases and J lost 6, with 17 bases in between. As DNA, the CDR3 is TGTGCCAGCAGGGAGGGACTGTCCCCCGCCGGGGAGCTGTTTTTT. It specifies CASREGLSPAGELFF.

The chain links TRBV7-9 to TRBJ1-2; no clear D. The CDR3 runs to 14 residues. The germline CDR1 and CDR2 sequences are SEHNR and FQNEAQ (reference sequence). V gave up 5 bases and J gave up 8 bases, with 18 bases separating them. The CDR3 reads CASSPLGQSSGYTF. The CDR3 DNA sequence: TGTGCCAGCAGCCCCCTTGGGCAATCGTCCGGCTACACCTTC.

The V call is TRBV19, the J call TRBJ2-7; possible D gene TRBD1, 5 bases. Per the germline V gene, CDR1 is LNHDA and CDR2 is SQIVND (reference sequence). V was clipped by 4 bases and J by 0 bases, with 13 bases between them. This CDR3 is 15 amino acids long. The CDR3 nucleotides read TGTGCCAGTAGTACCCCGACAGCTATCTCCTACGAGCAGTACTTC. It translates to CASSTPTAISYEQYF. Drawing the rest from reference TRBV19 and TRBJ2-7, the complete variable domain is DGGITQSPKYLFRKEGQNVTLSCEQNLNHDAMYWYRQDPGQGLRLIYYSQIVNDFQKGDIAEGYSVSREKKESFPLTVTSAQKNPTAFYLCASSTPTAISYEQYFGPGTRLTVT.

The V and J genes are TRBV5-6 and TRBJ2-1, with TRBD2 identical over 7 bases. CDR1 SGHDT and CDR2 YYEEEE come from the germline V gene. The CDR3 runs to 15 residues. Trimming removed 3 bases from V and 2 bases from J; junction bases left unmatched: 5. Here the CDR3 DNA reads TGTGCCAGCAGCTCTAGCGGACAAACCTACAATGAGCAGTTCTTC. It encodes CASSSSGQTYNEQFF.

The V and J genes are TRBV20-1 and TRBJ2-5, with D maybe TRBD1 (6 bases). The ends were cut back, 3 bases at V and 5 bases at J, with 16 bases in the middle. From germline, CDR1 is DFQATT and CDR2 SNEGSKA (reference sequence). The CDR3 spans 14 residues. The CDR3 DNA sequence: TGCAGTGCTAGTTACCTAGGGGGAGTGGAGACCCAGTACTTC. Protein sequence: CSASYLGGVETQYF.

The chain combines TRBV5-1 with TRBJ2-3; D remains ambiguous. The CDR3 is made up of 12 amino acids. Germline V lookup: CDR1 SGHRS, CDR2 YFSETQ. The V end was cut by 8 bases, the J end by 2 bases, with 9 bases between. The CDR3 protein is CASSRFTDTQYF. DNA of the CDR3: TGCGCCAGTTCGAGGTTCACAGATACGCAGTATTTT.

CDR3 coding DNA: TGCGCCAGCAGCTTGCTCTCGGGGGTACGTGAGCAGTACTTC. It encodes CASSLLSGVREQYF. The chain combines TRBV5-1 with TRBJ2-7; possibly TRBD2 for D (6 bases). V dropped 1 base and J dropped 7 bases, with 15 bases sitting between them. The CDR3 is 14 residues long. Germline assignment: CDR1 SGHRS and CDR2 YFSETQ.